The present TCR beta chain was sequenced within a study of T cells in Graves' hyperthyroidism and ophthalmopathy. Study results and limitations: A 13 V-J signature model discriminated ophthalmopathy versus stable hyperthyroidism. Median prediction lead before ophthalmopathy onset was around 6.9 months with the model.

This clonotype was counted a few times. As yet, its antigen is unknown. The CDR3 runs to 14 residues. Germline V gene data show CDR1 as SNHLY and CDR2 as FYNNEI. Trimming pared 5 bases from V and 6 bases from J, leaving 16 bases between. Amplification of TCR beta CDR3 regions used RNA as the template. HTBI primers drove first-round RT-PCR of the TCR CDR3. In TCRdb, the multiplex PCR reads were re-called with MiXCR into one record per CDR3 protein. The data show hundreds of thousands of distinct CDR3 sequences, 45% seen once. Thyroid ultrasound and orbital computed tomography, with clinical symptoms and serum thyroxine and TRAb, informed diagnoses.

The rearrangement links TRBV2 to TRBJ1-1; D might be TRBD1 (5 bases). Sequenced: peripheral blood or thyroid tissue (not recorded which). This TCR was sampled from an adult man with Graves' disease, either hyperthyroidism or ophthalmopathy (not recorded which). CDR3 sequence reads: CASSYGWDLAEAFF. For the CDR3, the DNA is TGTGCCAGCAGTTACGGATGGGACTTGGCTGAAGCTTTCTTT.